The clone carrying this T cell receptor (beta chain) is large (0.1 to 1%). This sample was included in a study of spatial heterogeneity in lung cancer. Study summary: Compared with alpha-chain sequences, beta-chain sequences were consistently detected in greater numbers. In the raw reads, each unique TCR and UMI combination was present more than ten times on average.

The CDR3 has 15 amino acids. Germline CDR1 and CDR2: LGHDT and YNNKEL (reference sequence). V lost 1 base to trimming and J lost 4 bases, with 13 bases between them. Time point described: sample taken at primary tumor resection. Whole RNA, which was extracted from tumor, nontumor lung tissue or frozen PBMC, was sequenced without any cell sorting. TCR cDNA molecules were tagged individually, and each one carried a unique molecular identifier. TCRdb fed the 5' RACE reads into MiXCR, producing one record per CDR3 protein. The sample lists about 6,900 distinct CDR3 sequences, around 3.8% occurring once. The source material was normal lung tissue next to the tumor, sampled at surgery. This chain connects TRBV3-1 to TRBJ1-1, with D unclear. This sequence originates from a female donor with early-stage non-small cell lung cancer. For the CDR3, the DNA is TGTGCCAGCAGCCAAGGCGGGAACTGGGTCACTGAAGCTTTCTTT. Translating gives CASSQGGNWVTEAFF.